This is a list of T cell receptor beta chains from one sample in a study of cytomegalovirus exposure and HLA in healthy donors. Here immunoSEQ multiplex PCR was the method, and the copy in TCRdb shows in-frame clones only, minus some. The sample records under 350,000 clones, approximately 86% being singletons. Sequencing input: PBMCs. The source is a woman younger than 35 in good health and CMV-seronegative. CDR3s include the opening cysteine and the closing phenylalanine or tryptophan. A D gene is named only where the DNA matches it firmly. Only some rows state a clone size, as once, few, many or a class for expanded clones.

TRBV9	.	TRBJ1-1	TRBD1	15	CASSVDPRDSTEAFF	TGTGCCAGCAGCGTAGACCCACGGGACAGCACTGAAGCTTTCTTT
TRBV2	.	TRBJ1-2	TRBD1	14	CASSWGQGRFFYTF	TGTGCCAGCAGTTGGGGACAGGGCCGCTTCTTCTACACCTTC
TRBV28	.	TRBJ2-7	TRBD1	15	CASSEGTGGSDEQYF	TGTGCCAGCAGTGAGGGGACAGGGGGCTCCGACGAGCAGTACTTC
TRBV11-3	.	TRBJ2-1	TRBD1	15	CASRLRDSRYNEQFF	TGTGCCAGCAGGTTAAGGGACAGCAGATACAATGAGCAGTTCTTC
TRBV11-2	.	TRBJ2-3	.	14	CASQGGGPGSTQYF	TGTGCCAGCCAGGGGGGTGGGCCGGGAAGTACGCAGTATTTT
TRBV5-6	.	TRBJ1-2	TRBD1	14	CASSWGQQDYGYTF	TGTGCCAGCAGCTGGGGACAGCAAGATTATGGCTACACCTTC
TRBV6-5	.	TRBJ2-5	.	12	CASTGLGETQYF	TGTGCCAGCACGGGACTTGGAGAGACCCAGTACTTC
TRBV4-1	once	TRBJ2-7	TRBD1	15	CASSRDGTGDYEQYF	TGCGCCAGCAGCCGGGACGGGACAGGGGACTACGAGCAGTACTTC
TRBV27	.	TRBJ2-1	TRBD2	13	CASSLSLAGDSFF	TGTGCCAGCAGTTTATCGCTAGCGGGAGACTCGTTCTTC
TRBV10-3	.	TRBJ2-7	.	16	CAISESREPDRDEQYF	TGTGCCATCAGTGAGTCTCGGGAGCCCGATCGGGACGAGCAGTACTTC
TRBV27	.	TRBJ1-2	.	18	CASRGPKPDFRSNYGYTF	TGTGCCAGCAGGGGTCCGAAGCCCGACTTTAGGTCAAACTATGGCTACACCTTC
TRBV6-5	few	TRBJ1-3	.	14	CASTVPGPGNTIYF	TGTGCCAGCACCGTACCGGGTCCTGGAAACACCATATATTTT
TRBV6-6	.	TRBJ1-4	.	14	CASSYRDFNEKLFF	TGTGCCAGCAGCTACCGGGACTTTAATGAAAAACTGTTTTTT
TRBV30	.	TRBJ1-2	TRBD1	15	CAWTTGAGGGYGYTF	TGTGCCTGGACGACCGGGGCAGGGGGCGGTTATGGCTACACCTTC
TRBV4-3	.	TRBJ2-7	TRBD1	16	CASSQDRTGLSYEQYF	TGCGCCAGCAGCCAAGACCGGACAGGGCTGTCCTACGAGCAGTACTTC
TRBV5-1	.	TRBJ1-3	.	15	CASSLGQTSGNTIYF	TGCGCCAGCAGCTTGGGACAGACCTCTGGAAACACCATATATTTT
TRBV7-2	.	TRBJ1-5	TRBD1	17	CASSSGQGVTSNQPQHF	TGTGCCAGCAGCTCGGGACAGGGGGTAACTAGCAATCAGCCCCAGCATTTT
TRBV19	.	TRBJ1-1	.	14	CASSHRDLITEAFF	TGTGCCAGTAGTCACAGGGATCTTATCACTGAAGCTTTCTTT
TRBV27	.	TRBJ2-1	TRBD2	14	CASILAGGGNEQFF	TGTGCCAGCATCCTAGCGGGGGGGGGCAATGAGCAGTTCTTC
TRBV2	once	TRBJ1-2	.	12	CASSDSVYGYTF	TGTGCCAGCAGTGACTCGGTCTATGGCTACACCTTC
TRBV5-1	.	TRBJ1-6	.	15	CASSLARPINSPLHF	TGCGCCAGCAGCTTGGCCAGGCCGATCAATTCACCCCTCCACTTT
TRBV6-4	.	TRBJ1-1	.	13	CASSGTPNTEAFF	TGTGCCAGTTCCGGGACACCGAACACTGAAGCTTTCTTT
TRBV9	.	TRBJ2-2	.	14	CASTRQLNTGELFF	TGTGCCAGCACTAGGCAGTTGAACACCGGGGAGCTGTTTTTT
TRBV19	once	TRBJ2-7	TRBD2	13	CASSASGGYEQYF	TGTGCCAGTTCTGCCAGCGGGGGGTACGAGCAGTACTTC
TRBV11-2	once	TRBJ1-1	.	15	CASSLDTNWGREAFF	TGTGCCAGCAGCTTAGATACTAATTGGGGGCGTGAAGCTTTCTTT
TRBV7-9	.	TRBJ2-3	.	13	CASSSTGTDTQYF	TGTGCCAGCAGCTCAACTGGCACAGATACGCAGTATTTT
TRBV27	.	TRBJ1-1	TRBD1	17	CASSFLGTGLEEPEAFF	TGTGCCAGCAGTTTCTTAGGGACAGGGCTAGAAGAGCCTGAAGCTTTCTTT
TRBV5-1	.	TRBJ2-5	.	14	CASSLGLPTETQYF	TGCGCCAGCAGCTTGGGACTGCCGACGGAGACCCAGTACTTC
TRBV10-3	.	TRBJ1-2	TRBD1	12	CASRQGVGGYTF	TGTGCCAGTCGCCAGGGGGTTGGCGGCTACACCTTC
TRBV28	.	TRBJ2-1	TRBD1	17	CASSPITGTGFHNEQFF	TGTGCCAGCAGTCCCATAACCGGGACAGGGTTTCATAATGAGCAGTTCTTC
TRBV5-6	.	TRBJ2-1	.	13	CASSPGTGNEQFF	TGTGCCAGCAGCCCCGGAACGGGGAATGAGCAGTTCTTC
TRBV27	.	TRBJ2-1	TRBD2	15	CASSLQREYHNEQFF	TGTGCCAGCAGTTTGCAGCGGGAGTACCACAATGAGCAGTTCTTC
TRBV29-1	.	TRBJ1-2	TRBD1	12	CSVNRGTYGYTF	TGCAGCGTTAACAGGGGGACTTATGGCTACACCTTC
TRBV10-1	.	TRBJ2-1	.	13	CASKERQGSEQFF	TGCGCCAGCAAGGAGAGGCAGGGAAGTGAGCAGTTCTTC
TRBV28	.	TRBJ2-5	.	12	CASSFGGETQYF	TGTGCCAGCAGTTTCGGGGGAGAGACCCAGTACTTC
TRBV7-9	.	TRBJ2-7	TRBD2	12	CASSTSGAEQYF	TGTGCCAGCAGCACCAGCGGGGCCGAGCAGTACTTC
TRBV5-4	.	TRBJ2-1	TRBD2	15	CASSPRTSGVHEQFF	TGTGCCAGCAGCCCCAGGACTAGCGGGGTTCACGAGCAGTTCTTC
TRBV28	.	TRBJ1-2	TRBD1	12	CASGTGGYGYTF	TGTGCCAGCGGGACAGGTGGCTATGGCTACACCTTC
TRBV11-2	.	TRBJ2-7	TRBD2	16	CASSARTSGDSYEQYF	TGTGCCAGCAGCGCCCGGACTAGCGGGGACTCCTACGAGCAGTACTTC
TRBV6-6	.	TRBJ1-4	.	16	CASSYGDSPTNEKLFF	TGTGCCAGCAGTTACGGGGACTCTCCAACTAATGAAAAACTGTTTTTT
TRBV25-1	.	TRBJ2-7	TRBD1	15	CASSDPQGSSYEQYF	TGTGCCAGCAGTGACCCACAGGGGAGCTCCTACGAGCAGTACTTC
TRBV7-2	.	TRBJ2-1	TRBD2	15	CASSLVGGPGNEQFF	TGTGCCAGCAGCTTAGTGGGAGGGCCAGGCAATGAGCAGTTCTTC
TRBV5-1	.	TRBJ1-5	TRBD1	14	CASSLEAGGSAQHF	TGCGCCAGCAGCTTGGAGGCAGGGGGCTCAGCCCAGCATTTT
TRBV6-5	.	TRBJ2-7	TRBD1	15	CASRTGTGGSYEQYF	TGTGCCAGCAGGACCGGGACAGGGGGCTCCTACGAGCAGTACTTC
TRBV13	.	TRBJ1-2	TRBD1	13	CASSPGTDYGYTF	TGTGCCAGCAGCCCGGGGACAGACTATGGCTACACCTTC
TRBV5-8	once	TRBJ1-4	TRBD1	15	CASSLGDRNNEKLFF	TGTGCCAGCAGCTTGGGGGACAGGAATAATGAAAAACTGTTTTTT
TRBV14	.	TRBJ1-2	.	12	CASSPGFYGYTF	TGTGCCAGCAGCCCCGGTTTCTATGGCTACACCTTC
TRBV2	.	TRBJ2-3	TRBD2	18	CASNELAGGEGWTDTQYF	TGTGCCAGCAATGAACTAGCGGGAGGGGAAGGGTGGACAGATACGCAGTATTTT
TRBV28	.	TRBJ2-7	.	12	CASNTAGVEQYF	TGTGCCAGCAACACCGCAGGGGTTGAGCAGTACTTC
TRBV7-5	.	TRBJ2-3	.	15	CVRSYRGMGTDTQYF	TGTGTCAGAAGCTACAGGGGTATGGGCACAGATACGCAGTATTTT
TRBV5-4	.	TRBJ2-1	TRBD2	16	CASSTFGGRGDNEQFF	TGTGCCAGCAGCACCTTTGGCGGGAGGGGTGACAATGAGCAGTTCTTC
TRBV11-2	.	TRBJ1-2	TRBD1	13	CASSPRTGDGYTF	TGTGCCAGCAGCCCACGGACAGGGGATGGCTACACCTTC
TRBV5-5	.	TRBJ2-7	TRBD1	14	CASSPGTGGYEQYF	TGTGCCAGCAGCCCCGGGACAGGGGGCTACGAGCAGTACTTC
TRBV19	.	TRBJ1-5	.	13	CASSIGADQPQHF	TGTGCCAGTAGTATAGGGGCCGATCAGCCCCAGCATTTT
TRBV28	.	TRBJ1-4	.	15	CASSPGGGTNEKLFF	TGTGCCAGCAGTCCGGGCGGGGGGACTAATGAAAAACTGTTTTTT